This TCR beta chain was obtained from a study of blood T cell repertoires in COVID-19. At the level of the study: Collection of acute and convalescent COVID-19 samples took place in the United States, Italy and Spain. T cells, B-cell-depleted T cells, or PBMCs supplied cDNA or gDNA.

Seattle participants joined during active infection and were tracked over time. With 4 bases removed from V and 0 bases from J, the gap between germline ends came to 13 bases. Germline CDR1 reads LNHDA; CDR2 reads SQIVND (reference sequence). CDR3 size: 16 residues. This clone was counted once. Some clones are missing from TCRdb's copy, which holds only in-frame ones; the method was immunoSEQ multiplex PCR. This sample has 300,000 to 350,000 clones, with 90% found just once. This TCR was recovered from a woman in her thirties or forties with COVID-19, enrolled during active disease. The genes are TRBV19 and TRBJ2-1, with D possibly TRBD1 on 6 matching bases. Sequencing was performed on peripheral blood. In nucleotides, the CDR3 is TGTGCCAGTAGTACTACAGGGCTAAGCTCCTACAATGAGCAGTTCTTC. It encodes CASSTTGLSSYNEQFF.